This T cell receptor (beta chain) emerged from a study of T cells of healthy individuals. TCRdb redid the calling of the 5' RACE reads with MiXCR, one entry per CDR3 protein. This sample has fewer than 75,000 distinct CDR3 sequences, with around 16% found just once. The CDR3 has 15 amino acids. The germline V gene encodes CDR1 MDHEN and CDR2 SYDVKM. V was trimmed by 5 bases and J by 6 bases, leaving 18 bases between them. In its sample, this clonotype was seen many times. This chain connects TRBV28 to TRBJ2-3; possible D gene TRBD1, 6 bases. This clonotype was sampled from a human donor in good health. The CDR3 bases are TGTGCCAGCAGTAGCCAGGGGCTGGGATGGGATACGCAGTATTTT. Translation gives CASSSQGLGWDTQYF.